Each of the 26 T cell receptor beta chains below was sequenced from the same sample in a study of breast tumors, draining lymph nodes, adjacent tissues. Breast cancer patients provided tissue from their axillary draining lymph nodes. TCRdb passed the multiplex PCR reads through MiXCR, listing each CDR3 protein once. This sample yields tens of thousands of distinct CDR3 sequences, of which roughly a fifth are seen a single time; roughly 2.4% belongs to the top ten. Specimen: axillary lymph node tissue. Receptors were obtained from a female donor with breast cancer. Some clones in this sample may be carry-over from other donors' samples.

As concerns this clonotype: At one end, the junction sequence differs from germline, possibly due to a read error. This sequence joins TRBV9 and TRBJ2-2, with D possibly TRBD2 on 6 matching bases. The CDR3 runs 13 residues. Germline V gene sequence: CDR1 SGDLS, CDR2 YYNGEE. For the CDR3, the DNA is TGTGCCTGCACCCCCGCGGGGTCCGGGGAGCTGTTTTTC. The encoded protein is CACTPAGSGELFF. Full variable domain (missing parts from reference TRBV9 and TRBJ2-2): DSGVTQTPKHLITATGQRVTLRCSPRSGDLSVYWYQQSLDQGLQFLIQYYNGEERAKGNILERFSAQQFPDLHSELNLSSLELGDSALYFCACTPAGSGELFFGEGSRLTVL.

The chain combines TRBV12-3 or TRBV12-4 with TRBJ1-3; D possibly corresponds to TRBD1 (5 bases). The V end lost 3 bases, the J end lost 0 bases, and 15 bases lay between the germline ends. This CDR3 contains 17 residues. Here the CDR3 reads CASSFRQGPYSGNTIYF. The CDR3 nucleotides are TGTGCCAGCAGTTTTAGGCAGGGACCCTACTCTGGAAACACCATATATTTT.

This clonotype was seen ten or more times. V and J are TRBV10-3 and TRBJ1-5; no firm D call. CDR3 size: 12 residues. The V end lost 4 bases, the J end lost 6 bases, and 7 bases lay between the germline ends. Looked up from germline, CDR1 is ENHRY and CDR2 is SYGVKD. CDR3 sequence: CAISAGSQPQHF. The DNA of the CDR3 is TGTGCCATCAGTGCAGGATCTCAGCCCCAGCATTTT.

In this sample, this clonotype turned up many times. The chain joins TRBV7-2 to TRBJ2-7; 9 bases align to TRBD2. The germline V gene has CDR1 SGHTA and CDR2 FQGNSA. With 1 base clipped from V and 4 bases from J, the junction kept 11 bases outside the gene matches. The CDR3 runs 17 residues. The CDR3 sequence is CASSLEGAAGGLYEQYF. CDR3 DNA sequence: TGTGCCAGCAGCTTAGAGGGGGCTGCGGGAGGGCTTTACGAGCAGTACTTC.

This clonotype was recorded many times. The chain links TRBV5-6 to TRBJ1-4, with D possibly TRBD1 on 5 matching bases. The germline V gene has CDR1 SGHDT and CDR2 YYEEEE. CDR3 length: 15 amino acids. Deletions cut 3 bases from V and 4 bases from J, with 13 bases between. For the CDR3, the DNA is TGTGCCAGCAGCTGGGACCGGGATCTTAATGAAAAACTGTTTTTT. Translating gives CASSWDRDLNEKLFF.

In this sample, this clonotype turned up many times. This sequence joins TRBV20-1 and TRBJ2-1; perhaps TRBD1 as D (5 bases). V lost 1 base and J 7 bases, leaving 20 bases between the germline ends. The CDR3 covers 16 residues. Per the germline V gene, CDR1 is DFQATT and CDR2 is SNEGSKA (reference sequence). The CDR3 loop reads CSARGGSIPSANEQFF. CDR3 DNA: TGCAGTGCTAGAGGGGGCTCAATTCCTTCCGCGAATGAGCAGTTCTTC.

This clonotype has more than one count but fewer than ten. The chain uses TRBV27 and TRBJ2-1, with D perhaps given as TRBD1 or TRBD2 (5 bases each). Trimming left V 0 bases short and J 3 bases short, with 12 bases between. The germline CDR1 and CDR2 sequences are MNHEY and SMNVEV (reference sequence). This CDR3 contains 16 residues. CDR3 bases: TGTGCCAGCAGTTTATCGTGGATGGGGGTCTACAATGAGCAGTTCTTC. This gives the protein CASSLSWMGVYNEQFF.

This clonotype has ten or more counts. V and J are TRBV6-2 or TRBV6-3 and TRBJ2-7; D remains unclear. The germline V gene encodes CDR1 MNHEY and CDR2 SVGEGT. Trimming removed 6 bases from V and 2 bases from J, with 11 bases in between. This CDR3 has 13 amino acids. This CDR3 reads CASSGIATYEQYF. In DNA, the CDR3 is TGTGCCAGCAGCGGTATCGCCACCTACGAGCAGTACTTC.

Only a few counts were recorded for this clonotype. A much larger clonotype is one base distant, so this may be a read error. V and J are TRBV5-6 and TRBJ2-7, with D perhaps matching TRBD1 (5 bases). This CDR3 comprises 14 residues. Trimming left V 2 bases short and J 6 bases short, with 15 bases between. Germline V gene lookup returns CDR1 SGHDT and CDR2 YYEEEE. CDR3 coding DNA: TGTGCCAGCAGCTTCACGAGACAGCTAGGCGAGCAGTACTTC. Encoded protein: CASSFTRQLGEQYF.

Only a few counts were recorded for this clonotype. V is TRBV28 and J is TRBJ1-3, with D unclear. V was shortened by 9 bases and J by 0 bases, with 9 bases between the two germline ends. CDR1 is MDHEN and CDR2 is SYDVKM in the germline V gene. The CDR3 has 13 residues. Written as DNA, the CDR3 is TGTGCCAGTGCGGGCCTCTCTGGAAACACCATATATTTT. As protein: CASAGLSGNTIYF.

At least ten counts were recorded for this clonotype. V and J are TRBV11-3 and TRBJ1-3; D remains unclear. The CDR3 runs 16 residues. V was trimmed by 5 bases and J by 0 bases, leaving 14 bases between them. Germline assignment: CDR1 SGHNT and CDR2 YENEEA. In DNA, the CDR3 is TGTGCCAGCAGCGCCTCGGACGTAATCTCTGGAAACACCATATATTTT. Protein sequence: CASSASDVISGNTIYF.

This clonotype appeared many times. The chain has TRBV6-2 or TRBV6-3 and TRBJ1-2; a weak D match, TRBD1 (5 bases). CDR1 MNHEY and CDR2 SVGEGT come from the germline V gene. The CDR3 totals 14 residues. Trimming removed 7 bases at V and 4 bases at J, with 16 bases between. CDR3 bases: TGTGCCAGCATTGACAGATCGGGCACCTATGGCTACACCTTC. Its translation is CASIDRSGTYGYTF.

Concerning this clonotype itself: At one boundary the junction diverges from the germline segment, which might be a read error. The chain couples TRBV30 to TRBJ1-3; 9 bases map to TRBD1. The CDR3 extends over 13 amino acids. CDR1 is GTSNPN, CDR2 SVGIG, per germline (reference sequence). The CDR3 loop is CAWTPTGGSTIYF. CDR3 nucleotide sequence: TGTGCCTGGACCCCGACAGGGGGAAGCACCATATATTTT.

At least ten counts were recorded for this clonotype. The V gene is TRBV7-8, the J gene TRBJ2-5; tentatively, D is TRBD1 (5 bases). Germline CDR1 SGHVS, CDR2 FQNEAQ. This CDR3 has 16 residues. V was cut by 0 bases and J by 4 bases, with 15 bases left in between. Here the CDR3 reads CASSLAPRQGRETQYF. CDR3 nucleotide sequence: TGTGCCAGCAGCTTAGCCCCGCGGCAGGGCAGAGAGACCCAGTACTTC.

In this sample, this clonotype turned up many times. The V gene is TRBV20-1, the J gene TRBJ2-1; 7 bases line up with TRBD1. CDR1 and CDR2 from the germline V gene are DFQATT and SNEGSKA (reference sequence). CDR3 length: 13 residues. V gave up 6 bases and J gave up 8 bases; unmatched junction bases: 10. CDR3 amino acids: CSARGQLDDEQFF. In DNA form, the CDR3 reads TGCAGTGCCCGGGGACAGTTGGATGATGAGCAGTTCTTC.

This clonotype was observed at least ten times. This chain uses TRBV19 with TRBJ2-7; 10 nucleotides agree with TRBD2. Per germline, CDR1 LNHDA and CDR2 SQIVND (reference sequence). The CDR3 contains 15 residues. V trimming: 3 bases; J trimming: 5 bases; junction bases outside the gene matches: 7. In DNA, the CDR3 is TGTGCCAGTAGTATGGCTAGCGGGAGTCCCCACGAGCAGTACTTC. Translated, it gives CASSMASGSPHEQYF.

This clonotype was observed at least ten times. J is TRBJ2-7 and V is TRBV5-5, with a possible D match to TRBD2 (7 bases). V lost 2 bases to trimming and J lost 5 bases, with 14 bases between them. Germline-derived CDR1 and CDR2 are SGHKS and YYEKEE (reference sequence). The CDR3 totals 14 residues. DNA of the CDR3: TGTGCCAGCAGCTTTAAGGGGGGGAGCGACGAGCAGTACTTC. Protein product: CASSFKGGSDEQYF.

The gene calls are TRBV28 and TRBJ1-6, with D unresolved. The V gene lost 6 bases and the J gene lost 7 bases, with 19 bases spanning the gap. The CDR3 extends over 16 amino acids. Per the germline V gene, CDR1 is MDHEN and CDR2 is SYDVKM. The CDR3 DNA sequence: TGTGCCAGCAGACTATATCTTAGACAAGTAAATTCACCCCTCCACTTT. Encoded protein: CASRLYLRQVNSPLHF.

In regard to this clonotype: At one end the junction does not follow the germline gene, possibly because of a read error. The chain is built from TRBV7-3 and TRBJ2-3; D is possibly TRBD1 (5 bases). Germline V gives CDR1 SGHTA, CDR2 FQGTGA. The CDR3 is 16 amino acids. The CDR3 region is CASILKKRTRTGTQYF. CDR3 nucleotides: TGTGCCAGCATCTTAAAAAAGAGGACCCGCACAGGTACGCAGTATTTT.

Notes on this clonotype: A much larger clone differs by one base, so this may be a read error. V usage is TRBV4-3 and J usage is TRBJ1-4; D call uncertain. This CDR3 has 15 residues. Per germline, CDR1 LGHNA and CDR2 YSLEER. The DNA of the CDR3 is TGCGCCAGCAGCCAAGAGGCTGCAACTAATGGAAAACTGTTTTTT. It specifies CASSQEAATNGKLFF.

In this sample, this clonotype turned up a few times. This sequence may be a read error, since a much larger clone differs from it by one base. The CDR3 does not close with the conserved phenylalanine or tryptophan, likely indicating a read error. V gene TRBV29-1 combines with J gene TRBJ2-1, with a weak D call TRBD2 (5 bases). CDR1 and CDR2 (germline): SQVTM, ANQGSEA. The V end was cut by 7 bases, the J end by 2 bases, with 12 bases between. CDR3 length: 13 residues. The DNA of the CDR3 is TGCAGCGGGTGGTCGGGAACCTACAATGAGCAGTTCCTC. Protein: CSGWSGTYNEQFL.

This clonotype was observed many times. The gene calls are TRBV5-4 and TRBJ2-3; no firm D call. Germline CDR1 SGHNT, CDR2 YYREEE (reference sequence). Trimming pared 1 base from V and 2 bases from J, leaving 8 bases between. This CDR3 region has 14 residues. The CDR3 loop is CASSLWSITDTQYF. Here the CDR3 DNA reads TGTGCCAGCAGCTTGTGGAGCATCACAGATACGCAGTATTTT.

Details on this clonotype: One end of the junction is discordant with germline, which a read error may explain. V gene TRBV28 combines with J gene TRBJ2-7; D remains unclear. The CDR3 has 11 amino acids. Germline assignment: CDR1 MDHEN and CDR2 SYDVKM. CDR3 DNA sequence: TGTGCCAGCAGCCATGTATACGAGCGGTACTTC. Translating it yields CASSHVYERYF.

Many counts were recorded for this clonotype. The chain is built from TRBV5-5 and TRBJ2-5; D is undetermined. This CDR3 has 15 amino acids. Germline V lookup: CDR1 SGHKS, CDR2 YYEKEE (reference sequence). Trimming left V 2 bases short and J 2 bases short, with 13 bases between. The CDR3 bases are TGTGCCAGCAGCTTATTAGTGGCGGCTCAAGAGACCCAGTACTTC. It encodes CASSLLVAAQETQYF.

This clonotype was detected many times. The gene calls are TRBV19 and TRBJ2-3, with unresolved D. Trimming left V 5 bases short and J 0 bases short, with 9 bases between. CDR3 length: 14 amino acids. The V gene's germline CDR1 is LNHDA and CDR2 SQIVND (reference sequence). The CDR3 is CASSPGRSTDTQYF. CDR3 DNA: TGTGCCAGTAGTCCGGGTCGGAGCACAGATACGCAGTATTTT.

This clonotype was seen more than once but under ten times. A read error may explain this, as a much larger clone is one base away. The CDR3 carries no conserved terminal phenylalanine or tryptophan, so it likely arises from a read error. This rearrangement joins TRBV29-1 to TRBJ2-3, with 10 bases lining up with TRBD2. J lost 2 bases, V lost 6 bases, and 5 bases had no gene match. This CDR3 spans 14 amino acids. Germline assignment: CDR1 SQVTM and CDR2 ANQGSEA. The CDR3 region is CSVLGLAATDTQYS. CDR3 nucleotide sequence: TGCAGCGTCCTCGGACTAGCGGCCACAGATACGCAGTATTCT.